These 17 T cell receptor beta chains came from one sample sequenced in a study of T cell changes during pregnancy in multiple sclerosis. Assay: immunoSEQ multiplex PCR; the TCRdb copy retains only in-frame clones and omits some. The sample carries around 85,000 clones, roughly nine tenths recorded once. The sequences come from PBMCs, collected in the first trimester of pregnancy. These receptors were obtained from a female donor in good health, serving as a control in a pregnancy study. Some clones in this sample may be carry-over from other donors' samples.

CDR3 coding DNA: TGTGCCAGCAGCGTAGCCGAGGAGGTTTATGGCTACACCTTC. Translated, it gives CASSVAEEVYGYTF. V and J are TRBV9 and TRBJ1-2; no clear D. V gave up 0 bases and J gave up 5 bases, with 11 bases separating them. The CDR3 has 14 residues. Germline CDR1 reads SGDLS; CDR2 reads YYNGEE.

The CDR3 DNA sequence: TGTGCCAGCAGCTCCCTCCCGACAGGGTCTAACTATGGCTACACCTTC. It specifies CASSSLPTGSNYGYTF. The rearrangement joins TRBV7-2 to TRBJ1-2, with TRBD1 matching over 7 bases. Germline loops: CDR1 SGHTA, CDR2 FQGNSA. V trimming: 4 bases; J trimming: 0 bases; junction bases outside the gene matches: 8. The CDR3 covers 16 residues.

The chain couples TRBV19 to TRBJ1-5; 8 nucleotides match TRBD1. The CDR3 length is 17 residues. CDR1 is LNHDA and CDR2 is SQIVND in the germline V gene (reference sequence). J was trimmed by 3 bases and V by 3 bases; bases with no gene match: 10. The CDR3 nucleotides are TGTGCCAGTAGTATCAACCTCCCAGGGGGCCACAATCAGCCCCAGCATTTT. Protein: CASSINLPGGHNQPQHF.

In regard to this clone: At one boundary the junction diverges from the germline segment, which might be a read error. This chain links TRBV7-7 with TRBJ2-5; 9 nucleotides agree with TRBD1. Germline values: CDR1 SSHAT, CDR2 FNYEAQ (reference sequence). The CDR3 covers 12 residues. The CDR3 DNA is TGTGCTAGCAGAGACAGGGGGGAGACCCAGTACTTC. This codes for CASRDRGETQYF.

The J gene is TRBJ1-1, the V gene TRBV7-9; D perhaps matches TRBD1 (6 bases). There are 18 residues in the CDR3. The V end lost 4 bases, the J end lost 0 bases, and 21 bases lay between the germline ends. CDR1 and CDR2 (germline): SEHNR, FQNEAQ (reference sequence). The CDR3 protein is CASSWTSGQGIMNTEAFF. DNA of the CDR3: TGTGCCAGCAGCTGGACTAGTGGGCAGGGGATTATGAACACTGAAGCTTTCTTT.

V usage is TRBV11-2 and J usage is TRBJ2-3; 13 nucleotides align to TRBD2. V shed 5 bases, J shed 2 bases, and the junction held 13 bases outside the gene matches. Germline V gene data show CDR1 as SGHAT and CDR2 as FQNNGV. The CDR3 is 19 residues long. In DNA form, the CDR3 reads TGTGCCAGCAGCGGGCGACTAGCGGGAGGTCCAATAATCACAGATACGCAGTATTTT. This codes for CASSGRLAGGPIITDTQYF.

The rearrangement joins TRBV7-6 to TRBJ2-7; no clear D gene. Trimming removed 3 bases from V and 3 bases from J, with 12 bases in between. From germline, CDR1 is SGHVS and CDR2 FNYEAQ. The CDR3 length is 14 residues. The CDR3 sequence is CASSFGARSYEQYF. The CDR3 region has the DNA TGTGCCAGCAGCTTCGGTGCTAGAAGCTACGAGCAGTACTTC.

This clone was detected once. The chain has TRBV5-1 and TRBJ1-2; D perhaps matches TRBD1 (5 bases). The CDR3 extends over 14 amino acids. Trimming removed 5 bases from V and 3 bases from J, with 14 bases in between. CDR1 is SGHRS and CDR2 is YFSETQ in the germline V gene. The CDR3, as DNA: TGCGCCAGCAGGGCCGAAAGGGGCGACTATGGCTACACCTTC. This encodes CASRAERGDYGYTF.

The chain has TRBV1 and TRBJ2-1; no DNA check was done on the table's D call, TRBD1. TRBV1 is a pseudogene. The CDR3 length is 15 residues. CDR3 region: CTSSSLRTGANEQFF. CDR3 DNA: TGCACCAGCAGCTCTCTCCGGACAGGGGCCAATGAGCAGTTCTTC.

The chain recombines TRBV29-1 with TRBJ1-4; TRBD1 might be the D (6 bases). CDR3 size: 12 residues. Per the germline V gene, CDR1 is SQVTM and CDR2 is ANQGSEA. V dropped 5 bases and J dropped 8 bases, with 12 bases sitting between them. The CDR3 region is CSVYGGGEKLFF. The CDR3 DNA sequence: TGCAGCGTTTATGGGGGCGGCGAAAAACTGTTTTTT. Complete variable domain (other parts from reference TRBV29-1 and TRBJ1-4): SAVISQKPSRDICQRGTSLTIQCQVDSQVTMMFWYRQQPGQSLTLIATANQGSEATYESGFVIDKFPISRPNLTFSTLTVSNMSPEDSSIYLCSVYGGGEKLFFGSGTQLSVL.

Details on this clone: Other DNA sequences in the sample encode the same CDR3. The chain joins TRBV6-1 to TRBJ1-1; D possibly corresponds to TRBD1 (6 bases). CDR1 is MNHNS, CDR2 SASEGT, per germline. There are 17 residues in the CDR3. The V and J ends lost 0 bases and 4 bases respectively, with 18 bases between them. CDR3 sequence (DNA): TGTGCCAGCAGTGAAGCGATCGCCAGGGGTGTGGCCACTGAAGCTTTCTTT. Amino acid sequence: CASSEAIARGVATEAFF.

The CDR3 DNA reads as TGTGCCAGCAGTACTCGACAGGGGAAAAGCGAGACCCAGTACTTC. Protein product: CASSTRQGKSETQYF. The V call is TRBV28, the J call TRBJ2-5, with 8 positions matching TRBD1. Germline V lookup: CDR1 MDHEN, CDR2 SYDVKM. Trimming cost V 5 bases and J 5 bases; bases outside gene matches: 10. The CDR3 is 15 amino acids.

The genes are TRBV28 and TRBJ2-3; TRBD1 agrees at 11 bases. The CDR3 runs 14 residues. V lost 6 bases, J lost 7 bases, and 6 bases stayed unmatched. Germline V gives CDR1 MDHEN, CDR2 SYDVKM. The CDR3 loop is CASSLRDRGYTQYF. The CDR3 region has the DNA TGTGCCAGCAGCCTCCGGGACAGGGGGTATACGCAGTATTTT.

The rearrangement links TRBV7-9 to TRBJ2-1, with 9 bases identical to TRBD2. This CDR3 is 16 amino acids long. Germline loops: CDR1 SEHNR, CDR2 FQNEAQ (reference sequence). Trimming removed 4 bases from V and 7 bases from J; junction bases left unmatched: 11. This CDR3 reads CASSWTGTSLYNEQFF. The DNA of the CDR3 is TGTGCCAGCAGCTGGACCGGGACTAGCCTTTATAATGAGCAGTTCTTC.

This sequence joins TRBV7-9 and TRBJ2-1; 7 bases map to TRBD2. V lost 4 bases and J lost 3; bases outside the gene matches: 3. Germline loops: CDR1 SEHNR, CDR2 FQNEAQ (reference sequence). The CDR3 runs to 14 residues. The CDR3 DNA reads TGTGCCAGCAGCTCCGGGGGGTACTACAATGAGCAGTTCTTC. This gives the protein CASSSGGYYNEQFF. Based on the CDR3 plus reference TRBV7-9 and TRBJ2-1, the full variable domain is DTGVSQNPRHKITKRGQNVTFRCDPISEHNRLYWYRQTLGQGPEFLTYFQNEAQLEKSRLLSDRFSAERPKGSFSTLEIQRTEQGDSAMYLCASSSGGYYNEQFFGPGTRLTVL.

V usage is TRBV7-5 and J usage is TRBJ1-4. TRBV7-5 is assigned pseudogene status. The CDR3 covers 18 residues. DNA for the CDR3: TGTGTCAGAAGCTTAGCGGTTGAGGGCAGCCGGACGAATGAAAAACTGTTTTTT. Its translation is CVRSLAVEGSRTNEKLFF.

The chain combines TRBV19 with TRBJ1-2; D unclear. V was cut by 7 bases and J by 4 bases, with 10 bases left in between. The CDR3 loop spans 12 amino acids. CDR1 is LNHDA, CDR2 SQIVND, per germline (reference sequence). This CDR3 reads CASKEGLYGYTF. The CDR3 nucleotides are TGTGCCAGTAAAGAGGGCCTCTATGGCTACACCTTC.